Listed here are 29 T cell receptor beta chains from one sample, sequenced in a study of vaccination and CD4 T cells after COVID-19. The assay that was used to sequence DNA from cultured CD4+ T cells was the Oncomine TCR Beta short-read assay. MiXCR, applied by TCRdb to the PCR reads, yields one record per CDR3 protein. The sample lists about 14,000 distinct CDR3 sequences; about 34% were seen once. No antigens are known for them. Treatment: approximately nine-day PBMC culture with coronavirus spike peptide pools or control peptides (ViraFEST assay). Input material: cultured CD4+ T cells from blood. The receptors derive from a human donor with COVID-19.

This clonotype was seen more than once but under ten times. The V and J genes are TRBV6-1 and TRBJ1-5, with TRBD1 matching 7 bases. The V gene's germline CDR1 is MNHNS and CDR2 SASEGT. V was clipped by 6 bases and J by 3 bases; unmatched bases: 8. The CDR3 sequence is 15 residues long. The CDR3 region is CASRPTGSTNQPQHF. In DNA form, the CDR3 reads TGTGCCAGCAGGCCGACAGGGTCCACCAATCAGCCCCAGCATTTT.

This clonotype was counted only a few times. V and J are TRBV5-6 and TRBJ1-1, with unresolved D. Per the germline V gene, CDR1 is SGHDT and CDR2 is YYEEEE. The CDR3 is 13 amino acids. Trimming took 4 bases from V and 0 from J, leaving 7 bases between them. Written as DNA, the CDR3 is TGTGCCAGCAGCAGCCAGGTGAACACTGAAGCTTTCTTT. This translates into CASSSQVNTEAFF.

The J gene is TRBJ1-5, the V gene TRBV14, with no clear D. This CDR3 is 13 amino acids long. Trimming left V 0 bases short and J 6 bases short, with 6 bases between. The germline gives CDR1 SGHDN, CDR2 FVKESK. The CDR3 DNA sequence: TGTGCCAGCAGCCAAGATTTGGCTCAGCCCCAGCATTTT. It specifies CASSQDLAQPQHF.

V is TRBV12-3 or TRBV12-4 and J is TRBJ2-3, with D perhaps TRBD2 (5 bases). The CDR3 is 13 amino acids. Trimming left V 5 bases short and J 5 bases short, with 11 bases between. CDR3 sequence reads: CASSPRDRDTQYF. The CDR3 DNA is TGTGCCAGCAGTCCCCGGGATAGAGATACGCAGTATTTT.

V is TRBV3-1 and J is TRBJ1-2; D might be TRBD1 (6 bases). Germline CDR1 is LGHDT and CDR2 is YNNKEL (reference sequence). The CDR3 extends over 16 amino acids. V was clipped by 1 base and J by 4 bases, with 16 bases between them. The CDR3 DNA is TGTGCCAGCAGCCAAGCCGTGGGGGGCGGTACCTATGGCTACACCTTC. This encodes CASSQAVGGGTYGYTF.

This clonotype has only a few counts. V gene TRBV5-1 combines with J gene TRBJ1-2, with TRBD1 matching over 9 bases. J was trimmed by 5 bases and V by 0 bases; bases with no gene match: 2. CDR3 size: 14 residues. In germline, CDR1 is SGHRS, CDR2 YFSETQ. The CDR3 DNA is TGCGCCAGCAGCTTGGGGGACAGGGCGTATGGCTACACCTTC. Encoded protein: CASSLGDRAYGYTF.

This chain uses TRBV30 with TRBJ1-6; D call uncertain. Germline V CDR1 and CDR2: GTSNPN, SVGIG (reference sequence). This CDR3 is built from 12 residues. Trimming shortened V by 4 bases and J by 9 bases, and 10 bases separated the two germline ends. The chain's CDR3 is CAWTEGRSPLHF. CDR3 DNA sequence: TGTGCCTGGACAGAGGGTCGTTCACCCCTCCACTTT.

The V and J genes are TRBV11-2 and TRBJ1-5; 7 bases are a match to TRBD1. The junction had 3 bases not matched to a gene; V was cut back by 1 base and J by 3 bases. This CDR3 has 15 residues. In germline, CDR1 is SGHAT, CDR2 FQNNGV. This CDR3 reads CASSLGDSNNQPQHF. CDR3 in DNA: TGTGCCAGCAGCTTAGGGGACAGCAACAATCAGCCCCAGCATTTT.

The chain has TRBV12-3 or TRBV12-4 and TRBJ1-1; D is undetermined. This CDR3 contains 15 residues. Trimming stripped 5 bases from V and 1 base from J, with 14 bases between. CDR3 bases: TGTGCCAGCAGTCCCAGGAGGCAACAGAACACTGAAGCTTTCTTT. Amino acid sequence: CASSPRRQQNTEAFF.

A few counts support this clonotype. This chain joins TRBV20-1 and TRBJ1-5, with D uncertain. In germline, CDR1 is DFQATT, CDR2 SNEGSKA (reference sequence). The V end lost 6 bases, the J end lost 6 bases, and 21 bases lay between the germline ends. The CDR3 extends over 15 amino acids. The CDR3 DNA reads TGCAGTGCCGCCTTAGCTCGTGGGCCGGGTCAGCCCCAGCATTTT. Protein product: CSAALARGPGQPQHF.

The chain is built from TRBV19 and TRBJ1-3; possibly TRBD1 for D (6 bases). Trimming cost V 7 bases and J 4 bases, with 14 bases left between them. The germline gives CDR1 LNHDA, CDR2 SQIVND (reference sequence). The CDR3 runs to 14 residues. This CDR3 reads CASTLGQSGNTIYF. The CDR3 nucleotides read TGTGCCAGTACCCTTGGACAGTCCGGAAACACCATATATTTT.

V gene TRBV7-2 combines with J gene TRBJ2-7, with D perhaps assigned TRBD1 or TRBD2 (5 bases each). V dropped 3 bases and J dropped 0 bases, with 9 bases sitting between them. The V gene's germline CDR1 is SGHTA and CDR2 FQGNSA. The CDR3 runs 14 residues. The CDR3 DNA reads as TGTGCCAGCAGCTTTACCGGGACCTCCTACGAGCAGTACTTC. Its protein is CASSFTGTSYEQYF.

This clonotype has a handful of counts. The genes are TRBV23-1 and TRBJ1-4; no reliable D call. TRBV23-1 is an ORF for which the function is uncertain. The V and J ends lost 9 bases and 5 bases respectively, with 10 bases between them. The CDR3 totals 12 residues. CDR3 loop: CASPRPNEKLFF. CDR3 DNA: TGCGCCAGTCCCCGGCCGAATGAAAAACTGTTTTTT.

The CDR3 DNA follows: TGCAGTGCTAATGGGGGACTAGCGGGGGGCGGGATGAAGACCCAGTACTTC. Translating gives CSANGGLAGGGMKTQYF. The V gene is TRBV20-1, the J gene TRBJ2-5, with 15 bases lining up with TRBD2. Germline CDR1 DFQATT, CDR2 SNEGSKA (reference sequence). The trim removed 4 bases at V and 6 bases at J, leaving 12 bases unmatched. This CDR3 has 17 residues.

This chain links TRBV7-9 with TRBJ1-2; D is uncertain. The CDR3 loop spans 16 amino acids. V was pared by 2 bases and J by 2 bases, with 15 bases between. CDR1 is SEHNR, CDR2 FQNEAQ, per germline (reference sequence). For the CDR3, the DNA is TGTGCCAGCAGCTTATTGGTGGGAACCCCGAACTATGGCTACACCTTC. Its protein product is CASSLLVGTPNYGYTF.

V gene TRBV28 combines with J gene TRBJ2-7; the D is unclear. The CDR3 totals 13 residues. Between the trimmed V and J ends, which lost 0 bases and 4 bases, there was a span of 7 bases. The germline V gene encodes CDR1 MDHEN and CDR2 SYDVKM. The CDR3 nucleotides read TGTGCCAGCAGTTTATGGTTTCCTTACGAGCAGTACTTC. This gives the protein CASSLWFPYEQYF.

The chain joins TRBV12-3 or TRBV12-4 to TRBJ1-1; TRBD1 agrees at 7 bases. This CDR3 has 14 residues. Trimming cost V 7 bases and J 5 bases; bases outside gene matches: 10. CDR3 amino acids: CASTLDREGTEAFF. In DNA form, the CDR3 reads TGTGCCAGCACCCTAGACAGGGAAGGAACTGAAGCTTTCTTT.

The sample holds a few counts of this clonotype. The J gene is TRBJ1-1, the V gene TRBV11-2; 9 bases are a match to TRBD1. Trimming at V came to 5 bases and at J to 1 base, leaving 2 bases not matched to a gene. Germline V gene sequence: CDR1 SGHAT, CDR2 FQNNGV. CDR3 length: 14 amino acids. The CDR3 nucleotides are TGTGCCAGCAGCGTGGGACAGGGGAACACTGAAGCTTTCTTT. This gives the protein CASSVGQGNTEAFF.

For the CDR3, the DNA is TGTGCCAGCAGCTTGGCGGGAGAGACCCAGTACTTC. Translation: CASSLAGETQYF. This chain uses TRBV5-4 with TRBJ2-5, with no clear D. Trimming stripped 0 bases from V and 4 bases from J, with 4 bases between. Germline V gives CDR1 SGHNT, CDR2 YYREEE (reference sequence). CDR3 length equals 12 residues.

This clonotype was observed a handful of times. The chain recombines TRBV2 with TRBJ1-2; 9 bases fit TRBD1. This CDR3 spans 13 amino acids. V lost 3 bases, J lost 8 bases, and 4 bases stayed unmatched. CDR1 SNHLY and CDR2 FYNNEI come from the germline V gene. Here the CDR3 DNA reads TGTGCCAGCAGTGATAAACAGGGGGCGGGCTACACCTTC. This translates into CASSDKQGAGYTF.

The CDR3 spells CASRPGQSNYGYTF. CDR3 DNA sequence: TGTGCCAGTAGACCGGGACAATCTAACTATGGCTACACCTTC. V gene TRBV5-3 combines with J gene TRBJ1-2; tentatively, D is TRBD1 (6 bases). TRBV5-3 is labeled an ORF, and its function is uncertain. The CDR3 is 14 amino acids. Trimming removed 8 bases at V and 0 bases at J, with 14 bases between.

There are a few counts of this clonotype. The CDR3: CSVGGQEKLFF. DNA for the CDR3: TGCAGTGTTGGGGGCCAAGAAAAACTGTTTTTT. The J gene is TRBJ1-4, the V gene TRBV20-1, with TRBD1 as a possible D gene (6 bases). Per the germline V gene, CDR1 is DFQATT and CDR2 is SNEGSKA (reference sequence). CDR3 size: 11 residues. The ends were cut back, 7 bases at V and 8 bases at J, with 11 bases in the middle.

This clonotype was counted once. This rearrangement joins TRBV5-1 to TRBJ2-5, with D hard to call. This CDR3 region has 13 residues. Germline V gene data show CDR1 as SGHRS and CDR2 as YFSETQ. Trimming stripped 5 bases from V and 1 base from J, with 9 bases between. In DNA, the CDR3 is TGCGCCAGCAGTCGGCAGTCCCAAGAGACCCAGTACTTC. This gives the protein CASSRQSQETQYF. Full variable domain (missing parts from reference TRBV5-1 and TRBJ2-5): KAGVTQTPRYLIKTRGQQVTLSCSPISGHRSVSWYQQTPGQGLQFLFEYFSETQRNKGNFPGRFSGRQFSNSRSEMNVSTLELGDSALYLCASSRQSQETQYFGPGTRLLVL.

This chain links TRBV2 with TRBJ2-7; TRBD1 or TRBD2 may be the D gene (5 bases each). Germline loops: CDR1 SNHLY, CDR2 FYNNEI. With 6 bases removed from V and 10 bases from J, the gap between germline ends came to 16 bases. The CDR3 covers 12 residues. CDR3 loop: CASRAGTSYQYF. CDR3 DNA sequence: TGTGCCAGCAGGGCCGGGACCTCGTACCAGTACTTC. Combining the CDR3 with reference TRBV2 and TRBJ2-7 gives the whole variable domain EPEVTQTPSHQVTQMGQEVILRCVPISNHLYFYWYRQILGQKVEFLVSFYNNEISEKSEIFDDQFSVERPDGSNFTLKIRSTKLEDSAMYFCASRAGTSYQYFGPGTRLTVT.

J is TRBJ1-1 and V is TRBV7-6; no clear D. The CDR3 has 14 residues. Trimming took 1 base from V and 4 from J, leaving 10 bases between them. Germline V gives CDR1 SGHVS, CDR2 FNYEAQ. This CDR3 reads CASSLEPGRTEAFF. CDR3 nucleotides: TGTGCCAGCAGCTTAGAACCGGGTCGCACTGAAGCTTTCTTT.

The gene calls are TRBV27 and TRBJ2-3; D is unclear. The CDR3 covers 15 residues. V lost 3 bases and J 2 bases, leaving 12 bases between the germline ends. The germline V gene encodes CDR1 MNHEY and CDR2 SMNVEV (reference sequence). The CDR3 DNA reads TGTGCCAGCAGTTTGTCGTCAGTCCTCACAGATACGCAGTATTTT. Encoded protein: CASSLSSVLTDTQYF.

Only a few counts were recorded for this clonotype. This chain links TRBV5-1 with TRBJ2-5; the D is unclear. Germline CDR1 and CDR2: SGHRS and YFSETQ. The CDR3 covers 16 residues. V lost 3 bases and J 5 bases, leaving 20 bases between the germline ends. CDR3 in DNA: TGCGCCAGCAGCTCCCAGCCCAAGCGAAACGAGGAGACCCAGTACTTC. This codes for CASSSQPKRNEETQYF.

This chain joins TRBV7-9 and TRBJ1-2; D is possibly TRBD1 (6 bases). V dropped 1 base and J dropped 7 bases, with 10 bases sitting between them. This CDR3 spans 13 amino acids. Per germline, CDR1 SEHNR and CDR2 FQNEAQ (reference sequence). DNA for the CDR3: TGTGCCAGCAGCTTAGGGTCAGGGGTTGGCTACACCTTC. Its translation: CASSLGSGVGYTF.

The rearrangement joins TRBV6-1 to TRBJ2-5, with D possibly being TRBD1 (5 bases). The CDR3 consists of 16 residues. The V end was cut by 4 bases, the J end by 1 base, with 16 bases between. The germline CDR1 and CDR2 sequences are MNHNS and SASEGT. The CDR3 region is CASSGERGAVQETQYF. Written as DNA, the CDR3 is TGTGCCAGCAGTGGAGAAAGGGGTGCGGTCCAAGAGACCCAGTACTTC.